Here is one T cell receptor (beta chain) with its context. Trimming cost V 10 bases and J 4 bases, with 17 bases left between them. This CDR3 has 14 residues. Germline CDR1 MRHNA, CDR2 SNTAGT. These data are taken from a study of cytomegalovirus exposure and HLA in healthy donors. The PCR contained 60 Vbeta and 13 Jbeta primers. Produced via immunoSEQ multiplex PCR; TCRdb's table is partial and in-frame only. The sample consists of fewer than 250,000 clones, 65% to 85% of them appearing once. Material: PBMCs. The sequence came from a woman aged 18-35 years in good health and CMV-seronegative. This sequence joins TRBV6-4 and TRBJ2-1; TRBD2 is a possible D gene (5 bases). CDR3 sequence reads: CATRASGLYNEQFF. For the CDR3, the DNA is TGTGCCACCCGAGCCTCGGGATTATACAATGAGCAGTTCTTC.